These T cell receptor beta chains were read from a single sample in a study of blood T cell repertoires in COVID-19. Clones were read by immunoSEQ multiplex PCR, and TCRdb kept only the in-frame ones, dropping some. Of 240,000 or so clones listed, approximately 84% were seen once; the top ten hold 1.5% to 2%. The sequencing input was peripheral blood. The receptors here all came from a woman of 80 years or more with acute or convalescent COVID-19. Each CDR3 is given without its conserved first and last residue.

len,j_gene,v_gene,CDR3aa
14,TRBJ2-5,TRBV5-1,ASSLGSSGVQETQY
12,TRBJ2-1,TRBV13,ASSYGAGDNEQF
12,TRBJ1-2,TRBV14,ASSQVHSNYGYT
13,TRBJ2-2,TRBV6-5,ASGIQGRFPGELF
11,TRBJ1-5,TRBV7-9,ASSKQGNQPQH
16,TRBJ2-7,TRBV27,ASSSPLSLTSGSYEQY
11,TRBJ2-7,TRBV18,ASATGDANEQY
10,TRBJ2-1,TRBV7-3,ASSLTGREQF
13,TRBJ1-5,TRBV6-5,ASSAQGRGNQPQH
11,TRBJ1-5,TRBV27,ASSDNRNQPQH
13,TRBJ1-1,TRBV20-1,SASIHPTANTEAF
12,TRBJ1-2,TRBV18,ASSPEGRSYGYT
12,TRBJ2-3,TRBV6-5,ASRVASGVSGQY
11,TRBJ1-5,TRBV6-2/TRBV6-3,ASSGTTNQPQH
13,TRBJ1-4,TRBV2,ASSVRDRVGEKLF
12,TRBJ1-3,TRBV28,ASRNGGNGNTIY
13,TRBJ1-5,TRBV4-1,ASSEIETGNQPQH
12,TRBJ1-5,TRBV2,ASSEGDRVQPQH
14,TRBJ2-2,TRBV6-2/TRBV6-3,ASSAPDRGAVGELF
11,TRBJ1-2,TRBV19,ASSPQGLYGYT
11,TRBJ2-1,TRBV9,ASSVGQSNEQF
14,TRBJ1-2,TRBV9,ASSARPGTTNYGYT
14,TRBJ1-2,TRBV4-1,ASSQGTGLGDYGYT
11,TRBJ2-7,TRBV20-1,SASSRPSYEQY
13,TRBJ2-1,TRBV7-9,ASSLALSGSNEQF
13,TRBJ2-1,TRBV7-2,ASSFASGSYNEQF